This T cell receptor (beta chain) derives from a study of identical twins. On this clonotype: Its specificity is unknown.

Overall study results and limits: Twins shared beta out-of-frame sequences in excess, but this excess was weaker. An excess of low generation probability was shown by twin-shared out-of-frame alpha sequences.

CDR3 length: 14 residues. Trimming stripped 2 bases from V and 1 base from J, with 6 bases between. The germline V gene has CDR1 SGDLS and CDR2 YYNGEE. TCRdb independently ran MiXCR on the 5' RACE reads; one entry per CDR3 protein. This sample has 1.5 million to 2 million distinct CDR3 sequences; more than 30% occur once, and the top ten carry about 0.25%. The chain uses TRBV9 and TRBJ2-2; unclear D gene. The receptor's source is a newborn girl in good health. The sample was cord blood. The CDR3 reads CASSVPGNTGELFF. The CDR3 nucleotides read TGTGCCAGCAGCGTCCCGGGGAACACCGGGGAGCTGTTTTTT.